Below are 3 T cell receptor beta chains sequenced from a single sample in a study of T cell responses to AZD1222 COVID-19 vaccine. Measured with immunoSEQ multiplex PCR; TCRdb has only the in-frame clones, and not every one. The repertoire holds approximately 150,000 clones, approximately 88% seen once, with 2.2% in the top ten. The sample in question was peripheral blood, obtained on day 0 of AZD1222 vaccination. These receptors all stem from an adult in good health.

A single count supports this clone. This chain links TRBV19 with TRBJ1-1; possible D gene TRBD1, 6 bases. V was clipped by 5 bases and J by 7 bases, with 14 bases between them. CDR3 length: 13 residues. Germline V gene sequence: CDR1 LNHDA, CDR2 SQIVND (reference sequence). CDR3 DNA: TGTGCCAGTAGTTTCGGACAGACCCTTGAAGCTTTCTTT. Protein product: CASSFGQTLEAFF.

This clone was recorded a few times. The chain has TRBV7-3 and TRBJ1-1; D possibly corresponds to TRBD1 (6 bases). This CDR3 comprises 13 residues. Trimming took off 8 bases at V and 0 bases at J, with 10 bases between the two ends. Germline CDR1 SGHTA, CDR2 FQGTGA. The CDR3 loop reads CASSTGLNTEAFF. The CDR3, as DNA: TGTGCCAGCTCAACAGGGTTGAACACTGAAGCTTTCTTT. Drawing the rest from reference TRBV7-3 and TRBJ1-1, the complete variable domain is GAGVSQTPSNKVTEKGKYVELRCDPISGHTALYWYRQSLGQGPEFLIYFQGTGAADDSGLPNDRFFAVRPEGSVSTLKIQRTERGDSAVYLCASSTGLNTEAFFGQGTRLTVV.

The CDR3 DNA reads TGCAGCGTTGCAGCGGGGACATCCTATGGCTACACCTTC. Translation: CSVAAGTSYGYTF. The rearrangement links TRBV29-1 to TRBJ1-2; possibly TRBD1 for D (6 bases). The V end was cut by 4 bases, the J end by 4 bases, with 13 bases between. The CDR3 is made up of 13 amino acids. Per the germline V gene, CDR1 is SQVTM and CDR2 is ANQGSEA.